The clone carrying this T cell receptor (beta chain) was seen a handful of times. Its antigen is unknown. CDR3 size: 13 residues. Germline V gives CDR1 LNHDA, CDR2 SQIVND (reference sequence). V shed 6 bases and J shed 7 bases, with 12 bases lying between them. Data came from immunoSEQ multiplex PCR; TCRdb stores just in-frame clones and leaves some out. The sample contains 12,000 to 15,000 clones, around 83% of which appear only once. The patients all showed relapse after autologous stem cell transplantation, while their brentuximab vedotin exposure varied. The data belong to a study of PD-1 blockade in classical Hodgkin lymphoma. The study's findings and limits: Newly diagnosed patients were said to have less baseline TCR diversity than healthy donors did.

The chain is built from TRBV19 and TRBJ1-4; D possibly corresponds to TRBD1 (5 bases). This clonotype was sampled from a human donor with classical Hodgkin lymphoma. Material: peripheral blood mononuclear cells (PBMCs), obtained before the second cycle of nivolumab. The CDR3 bases are TGTGCCAGTAGGGGCCAGGGCACTGAAAAACTGTTTTTT. The encoded protein is CASRGQGTEKLFF. The whole variable domain, remainder taken from reference TRBV19 and TRBJ1-4, is DGGITQSPKYLFRKEGQNVTLSCEQNLNHDAMYWYRQDPGQGLRLIYYSQIVNDFQKGDIAEGYSVSREKKESFPLTVTSAQKNPTAFYLCASRGQGTEKLFFGSGTQLSVL.